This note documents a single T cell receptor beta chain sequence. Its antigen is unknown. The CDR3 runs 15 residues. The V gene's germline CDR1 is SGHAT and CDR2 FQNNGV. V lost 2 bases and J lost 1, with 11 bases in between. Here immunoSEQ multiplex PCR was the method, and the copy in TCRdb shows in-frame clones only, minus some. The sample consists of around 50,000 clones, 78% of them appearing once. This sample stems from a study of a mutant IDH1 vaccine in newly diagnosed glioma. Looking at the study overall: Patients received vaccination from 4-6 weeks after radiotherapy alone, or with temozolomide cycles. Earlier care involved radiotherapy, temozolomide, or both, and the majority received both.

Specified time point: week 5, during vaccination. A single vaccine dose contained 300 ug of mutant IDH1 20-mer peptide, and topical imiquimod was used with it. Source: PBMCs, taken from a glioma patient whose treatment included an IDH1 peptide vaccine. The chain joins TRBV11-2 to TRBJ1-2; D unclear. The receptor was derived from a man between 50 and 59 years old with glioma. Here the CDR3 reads CASSLTAHVNYGYTF. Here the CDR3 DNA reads TGTGCCAGCAGCTTAACCGCCCACGTTAACTATGGCTACACCTTC.